This is a list of T cell receptor beta chains from one sample in a study of shared clonotypes between healthy human individuals. The data were produced by immunoSEQ multiplex PCR, yet TCRdb's version contains in-frame clones alone and is incomplete. The top ten clones hold 0.37% of a sample with roughly 2.2 million clones, roughly 90% of them seen once. Sample: naive CD4+ T cells from PBMCs. The receptors originated from a man aged 18 to 29 in good health. Some clones in this sample may be carry-over from other donors' samples. Each CDR3 is given with its conserved first and last residue. Each record gives: J gene, clone size, V gene, D gene, CDR3 DNA, CDR3 protein. D genes are given only for firm matches. Part of the rows lack a size; the others show once, few, many or a class for expanded clones.

j_gene: TRBJ1-4; abundance: .; v_gene: TRBV25-1; d_gene: .; CDR3nt: TGTGCCAGCAGTGGGGGGCGGGAAAAACTGTTTTTT; CDR3aa: CASSGGREKLFF
j_gene: TRBJ2-7; abundance: once; v_gene: TRBV5-8; d_gene: .; CDR3nt: TGTGCCAGCAGCTTGGCAGGGGTCGACTACGAGCAGTACTTC; CDR3aa: CASSLAGVDYEQYF
j_gene: TRBJ1-1; abundance: .; v_gene: TRBV11-2; d_gene: .; CDR3nt: TGTGCCAGCAGCTTAAATTGGGGAGCGGCGAACACTGAAGCTTTCTTT; CDR3aa: CASSLNWGAANTEAFF
j_gene: TRBJ2-7; abundance: .; v_gene: TRBV19; d_gene: TRBD1; CDR3nt: TGTGCCAGTAGTATAGGCACAGGGGACTACGAGCAGTACTTC; CDR3aa: CASSIGTGDYEQYF
j_gene: TRBJ1-2; abundance: .; v_gene: TRBV4-1; d_gene: .; CDR3nt: TGCGCCAGCAGCCACCCAGGGTGGGGGAACTATGGCTACACCTTC; CDR3aa: CASSHPGWGNYGYTF
j_gene: TRBJ2-7; abundance: .; v_gene: TRBV20-1; d_gene: .; CDR3nt: TGCAGTGCTACGCGGTACGAGCAGTACTTC; CDR3aa: CSATRYEQYF
j_gene: TRBJ1-1; abundance: .; v_gene: TRBV14; d_gene: .; CDR3nt: TGTGCCAGCAGCCAAGAGAGGGTTGGAGTCACTGAAGCTTTCTTT; CDR3aa: CASSQERVGVTEAFF
j_gene: TRBJ2-7; abundance: .; v_gene: TRBV7-2; d_gene: TRBD2; CDR3nt: TGTGCCAGCAGCCCGGGACTACGATACTACGAGCAGTACTTC; CDR3aa: CASSPGLRYYEQYF
j_gene: TRBJ2-3; abundance: .; v_gene: TRBV5-1; d_gene: TRBD2; CDR3nt: TGCGCCAGCAGCCTGACTACTAGCGGGGGCGATACGCAGTATTTT; CDR3aa: CASSLTTSGGDTQYF
j_gene: TRBJ1-1; abundance: .; v_gene: TRBV29-1; d_gene: .; CDR3nt: TGCAGCGTAAACAGACCAATGAACACTGAAGCTTTCTTT; CDR3aa: CSVNRPMNTEAFF
j_gene: TRBJ2-7; abundance: .; v_gene: TRBV5-1; d_gene: .; CDR3nt: TGCGCGTCAGGGTCAACAAACGTGGTGACGGAGCAGTACTTC; CDR3aa: CASGSTNVVTEQYF
j_gene: TRBJ2-1; abundance: .; v_gene: TRBV19; d_gene: .; CDR3nt: TGTGCCAGTAGTACGGGACCGGTAAGCTCCTACAATGAGCAGTTCTTC; CDR3aa: CASSTGPVSSYNEQFF
j_gene: TRBJ2-1; abundance: .; v_gene: TRBV7-3; d_gene: .; CDR3nt: TGTGCCAGCAGCCCTCGGTGGGAGGCCGAGGAGCAGTTCTTC; CDR3aa: CASSPRWEAEEQFF
j_gene: TRBJ2-1; abundance: .; v_gene: TRBV4-1; d_gene: .; CDR3nt: TGCGCCAGCAGCCAAGTCGACGTTATCTCCTACAATGAGCAGTTCTTC; CDR3aa: CASSQVDVISYNEQFF
j_gene: TRBJ2-7; abundance: .; v_gene: TRBV28; d_gene: TRBD1; CDR3nt: TGTGCCAGCAGTTTCTCCGGGACAGTGTCCTTC; CDR3aa: CASSFSGTVSF
j_gene: TRBJ2-1; abundance: .; v_gene: TRBV6-4; d_gene: .; CDR3nt: TGTGCCAGCAGTAGGTCGAGCTCCTACAATGAGCAGTTCTTC; CDR3aa: CASSRSSSYNEQFF
j_gene: TRBJ2-6; abundance: .; v_gene: TRBV28; d_gene: .; CDR3nt: TGTGCCAGCAGTTTAGGCGGATCAGGGGGGCCCATTTATGGGGCCAACGTCCTGACTTTC; CDR3aa: CASSLGGSGGPIYGANVLTF
j_gene: TRBJ2-2; abundance: .; v_gene: TRBV11-3; d_gene: .; CDR3nt: TGTGCCAGCAGCTTAGGACTAGGGAACACCGGGGAGCTGTTTTTT; CDR3aa: CASSLGLGNTGELFF
j_gene: TRBJ1-3; abundance: .; v_gene: TRBV27; d_gene: .; CDR3nt: TGTGCCAGAGATGGCAGGGACACCATATATTTT; CDR3aa: CARDGRDTIYF
j_gene: TRBJ1-2; abundance: .; v_gene: TRBV7-3; d_gene: TRBD1; CDR3nt: TGTGCCAGCAGCTTAACGGGACAGGGGACCTATGGCTACACCTTC; CDR3aa: CASSLTGQGTYGYTF
j_gene: TRBJ1-1; abundance: .; v_gene: TRBV10-2; d_gene: .; CDR3nt: TGCGCCAGCAGTGAGTTCCGGGGCGGGTATTTGAACACTGAAGCTTTCTTT; CDR3aa: CASSEFRGGYLNTEAFF
j_gene: TRBJ2-7; abundance: .; v_gene: TRBV10-3; d_gene: .; CDR3nt: TGTGCCATCAGTGAGCGGCCGCGGGACGAGCAGTACTTC; CDR3aa: CAISERPRDEQYF
j_gene: TRBJ2-3; abundance: .; v_gene: TRBV10-3; d_gene: TRBD2; CDR3nt: TGTGCCATCAGCAGAACTAGCGGGACCCTCCTAAGCACAGATACGCAGTATTTT; CDR3aa: CAISRTSGTLLSTDTQYF
j_gene: TRBJ2-1; abundance: .; v_gene: TRBV7-2; d_gene: TRBD1; CDR3nt: TGTGCCAGCAGCTTCCCAGGGGGTACGCAGTTCTTC; CDR3aa: CASSFPGGTQFF
j_gene: TRBJ2-1; abundance: .; v_gene: TRBV19; d_gene: .; CDR3nt: TGTGCCAGTAGTATAAGAGGCAGGGTTAGCTACAATGAGCAGTTCTTC; CDR3aa: CASSIRGRVSYNEQFF
j_gene: TRBJ2-1; abundance: .; v_gene: TRBV6-1; d_gene: TRBD2; CDR3nt: TGTGCCAGCATTCTGCGGGAGGCCACAACCAATGAGCAGTTCTTC; CDR3aa: CASILREATTNEQFF
j_gene: TRBJ2-7; abundance: .; v_gene: TRBV29-1; d_gene: .; CDR3nt: TGCAGCGTTGATAAAGGGTACGAGCAGTACTTC; CDR3aa: CSVDKGYEQYF
j_gene: TRBJ2-1; abundance: .; v_gene: TRBV28; d_gene: .; CDR3nt: TGTGCCAGCAGTTCCTTTGGGACTGGCACCCAGGGGTACAATGAGCAGTTCTTC; CDR3aa: CASSSFGTGTQGYNEQFF
j_gene: TRBJ2-1; abundance: .; v_gene: TRBV7-8; d_gene: TRBD2; CDR3nt: TGTGCCAGCAGCTTCTCTAGCGGCAGCTCCTACAATGAGCAGTTCTTC; CDR3aa: CASSFSSGSSYNEQFF